This T cell receptor beta chain was sequenced in a study of spatial heterogeneity in lung cancer. At the level of the study: The correlation between TCR transcript counts in tumor regions and a T cell module score from matched bulk RNA-seq was strong.

Time point noted: sample taken at primary tumor resection. Untreated early-stage non-small cell lung cancer patients, roughly 72 in total, were the donors. At least ten counts were recorded for this clonotype. Its antigen is not known. CDR1 and CDR2 from the germline V gene are MNHNS and SASEGT. The CDR3 extends over 15 amino acids. The V and J ends lost 7 bases and 2 bases respectively, with 15 bases between them. TCRdb redid the calling of the 5' RACE reads with MiXCR, one entry per CDR3 protein. The data show about 6,800 distinct CDR3 sequences, more than 12% seen once. General study findings and limits: The study found that expanded intratumoral alpha and beta TCR counts tracked tumor mutation counts.

The material sequenced was lung tumor tissue, taken at surgery. The source of this sequence is a male donor with early-stage non-small cell lung cancer. J is TRBJ1-5 and V is TRBV6-1, with a tentative D call TRBD1 (5 bases). The CDR3, as DNA: TGTGCCAGCAAGGTTAGGGGAACAGGCAATCAGCCCCAGCATTTT. This gives the protein CASKVRGTGNQPQHF.